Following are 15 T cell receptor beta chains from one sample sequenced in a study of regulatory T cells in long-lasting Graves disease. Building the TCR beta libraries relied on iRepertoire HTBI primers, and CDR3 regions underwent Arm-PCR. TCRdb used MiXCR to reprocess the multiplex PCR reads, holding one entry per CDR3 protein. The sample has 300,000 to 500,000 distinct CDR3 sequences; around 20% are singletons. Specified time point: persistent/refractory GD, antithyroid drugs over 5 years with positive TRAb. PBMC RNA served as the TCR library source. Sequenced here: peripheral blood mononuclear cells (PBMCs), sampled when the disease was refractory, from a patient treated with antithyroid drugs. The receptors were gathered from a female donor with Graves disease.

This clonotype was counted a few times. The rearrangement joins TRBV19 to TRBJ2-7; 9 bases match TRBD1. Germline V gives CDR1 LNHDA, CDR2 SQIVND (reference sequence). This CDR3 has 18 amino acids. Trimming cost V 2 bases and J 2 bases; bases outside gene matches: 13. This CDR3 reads CASSITIGQGTFAYEQYF. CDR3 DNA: TGTGCCAGTAGTATAACGATTGGACAGGGGACTTTCGCCTACGAGCAGTACTTC.

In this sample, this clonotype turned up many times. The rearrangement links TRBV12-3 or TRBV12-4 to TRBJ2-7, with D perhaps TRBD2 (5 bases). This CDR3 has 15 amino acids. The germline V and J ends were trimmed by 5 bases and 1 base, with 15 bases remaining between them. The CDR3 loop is CASSPAGDRSYEQYF. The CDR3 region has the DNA TGTGCCAGCAGTCCTGCCGGGGATAGGTCCTACGAGCAGTACTTC.

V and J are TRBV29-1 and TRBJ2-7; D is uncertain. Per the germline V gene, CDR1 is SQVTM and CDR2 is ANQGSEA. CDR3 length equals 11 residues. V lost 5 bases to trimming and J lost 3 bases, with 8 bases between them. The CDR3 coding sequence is TGCAGCGTTATCAGGAACTACGAGCAGTACTTC. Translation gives CSVIRNYEQYF.

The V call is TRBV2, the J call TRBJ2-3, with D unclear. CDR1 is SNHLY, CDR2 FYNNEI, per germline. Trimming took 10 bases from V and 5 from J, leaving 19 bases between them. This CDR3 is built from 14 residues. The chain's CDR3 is CATPDPGLKDTQYF. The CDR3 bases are TGTGCCACCCCTGATCCTGGGTTGAAAGATACGCAGTATTTT.

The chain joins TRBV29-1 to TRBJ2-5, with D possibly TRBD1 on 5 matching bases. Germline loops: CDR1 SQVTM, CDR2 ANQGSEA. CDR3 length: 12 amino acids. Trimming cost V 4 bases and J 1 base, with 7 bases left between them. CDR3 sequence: CSVGQRQETQYF. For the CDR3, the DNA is TGCAGCGTTGGACAGCGCCAAGAGACCCAGTACTTC.

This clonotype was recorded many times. CDR3 sequence (DNA): TGTGCCAGCAGCGGGGCAGGGGCTGGGACTTTCTACGAGCAGTACTTC. Its protein is CASSGAGAGTFYEQYF. The chain is built from TRBV28 and TRBJ2-7; D assignment may be TRBD1 or TRBD2 (6 bases each). Germline V CDR1 and CDR2: MDHEN, SYDVKM. This CDR3 has 16 residues. V gave up 6 bases and J gave up 3 bases, with 21 bases separating them.

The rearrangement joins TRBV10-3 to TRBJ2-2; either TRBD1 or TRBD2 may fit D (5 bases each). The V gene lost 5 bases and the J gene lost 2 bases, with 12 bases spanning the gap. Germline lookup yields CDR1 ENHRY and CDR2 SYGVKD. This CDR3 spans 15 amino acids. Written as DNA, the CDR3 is TGTGCCATCAGTTCCGGGACGGTTAACACCGGGGAGCTGTTTTTT. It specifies CAISSGTVNTGELFF.

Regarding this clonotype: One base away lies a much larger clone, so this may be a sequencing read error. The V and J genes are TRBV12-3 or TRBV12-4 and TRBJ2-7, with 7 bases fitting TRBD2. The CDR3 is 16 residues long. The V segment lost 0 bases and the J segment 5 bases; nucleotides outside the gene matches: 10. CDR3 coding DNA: TGTGCCAGCAGTTTAGCGCATGCGGGAGCTTTGCACGAGCAGTACTTC. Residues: CASSLAHAGALHEQYF.

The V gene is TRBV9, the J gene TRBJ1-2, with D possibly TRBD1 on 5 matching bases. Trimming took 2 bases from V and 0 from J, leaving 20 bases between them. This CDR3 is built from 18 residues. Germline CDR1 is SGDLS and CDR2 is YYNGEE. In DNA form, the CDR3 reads TGTGCCAGCAGCGTCGCCGGGACCCAGGCCGTTTCTAACTATGGCTACACCTTC. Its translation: CASSVAGTQAVSNYGYTF.

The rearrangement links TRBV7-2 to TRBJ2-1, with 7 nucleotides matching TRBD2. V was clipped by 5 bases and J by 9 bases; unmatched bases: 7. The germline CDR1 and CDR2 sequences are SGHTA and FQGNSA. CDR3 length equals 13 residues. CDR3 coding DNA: TGTGCCAGCAGCCCACCGACTAGCTCTGAGCAGTTCTTC. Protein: CASSPPTSSEQFF. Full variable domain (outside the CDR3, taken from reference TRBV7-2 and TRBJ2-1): GAGVSQSPSNKVTEKGKDVELRCDPISGHTALYWYRQSLGQGLEFLIYFQGNSAPDKSGLPSDRFSAERTGGSVSTLTIQRTQQEDSAVYLCASSPPTSSEQFFGPGTRLTVL.

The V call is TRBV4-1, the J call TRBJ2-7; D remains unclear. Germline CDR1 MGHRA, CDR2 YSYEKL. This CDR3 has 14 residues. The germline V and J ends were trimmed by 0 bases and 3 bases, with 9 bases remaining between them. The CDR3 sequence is CASSQEVRSYEQYF. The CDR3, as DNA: TGCGCCAGCAGCCAAGAAGTGAGGAGCTACGAGCAGTACTTC.

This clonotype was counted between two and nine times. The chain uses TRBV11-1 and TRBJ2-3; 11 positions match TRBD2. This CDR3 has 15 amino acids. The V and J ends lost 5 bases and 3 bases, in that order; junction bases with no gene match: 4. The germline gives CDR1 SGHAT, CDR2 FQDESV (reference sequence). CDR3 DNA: TGTGCCAGCAGCCTACTAGCGGGAGTAACAGATACGCAGTATTTT. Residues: CASSLLAGVTDTQYF.

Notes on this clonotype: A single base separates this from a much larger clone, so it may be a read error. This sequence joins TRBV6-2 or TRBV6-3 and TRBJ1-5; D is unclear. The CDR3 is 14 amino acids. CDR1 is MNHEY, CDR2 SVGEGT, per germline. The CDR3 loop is CASSELGINHPQHF. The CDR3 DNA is TGTGCCAGCAGTGAATTGGGAATCAATCATCCCCAGCATTTT.

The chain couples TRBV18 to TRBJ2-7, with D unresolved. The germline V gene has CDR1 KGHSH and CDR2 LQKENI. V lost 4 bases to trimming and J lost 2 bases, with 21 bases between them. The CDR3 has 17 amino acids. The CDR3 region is CASSLKHHVTDPYEQYF. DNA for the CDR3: TGTGCCAGCTCACTGAAACACCACGTGACGGACCCCTACGAGCAGTACTTC. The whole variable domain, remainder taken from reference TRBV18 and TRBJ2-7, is NAGVMQNPRHLVRRRGQEARLRCSPMKGHSHVYWYRQLPEEGLKFMVYLQKENIIDESGMPKERFSAEFPKEGPSILRIQQVVRGDSAAYFCASSLKHHVTDPYEQYFGPGTRLTVT.

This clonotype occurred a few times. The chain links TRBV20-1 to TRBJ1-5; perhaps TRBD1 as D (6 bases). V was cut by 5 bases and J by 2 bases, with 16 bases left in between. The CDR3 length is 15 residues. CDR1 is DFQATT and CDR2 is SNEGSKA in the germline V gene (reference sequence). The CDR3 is CSARRGADGNQPQHF. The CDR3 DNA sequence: TGCAGTGCTCGAAGGGGGGCGGACGGCAATCAGCCCCAGCATTTT.